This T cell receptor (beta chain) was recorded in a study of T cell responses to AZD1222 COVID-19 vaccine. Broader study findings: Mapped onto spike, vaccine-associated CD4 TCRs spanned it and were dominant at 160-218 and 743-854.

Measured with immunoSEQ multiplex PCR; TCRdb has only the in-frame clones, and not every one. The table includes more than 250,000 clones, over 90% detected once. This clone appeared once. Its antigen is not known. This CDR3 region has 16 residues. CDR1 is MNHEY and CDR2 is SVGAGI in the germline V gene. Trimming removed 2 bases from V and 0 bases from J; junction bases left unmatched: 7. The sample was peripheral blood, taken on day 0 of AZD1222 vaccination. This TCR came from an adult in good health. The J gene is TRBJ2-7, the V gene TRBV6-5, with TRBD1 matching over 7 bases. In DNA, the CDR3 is TGTGCCAGCAGTTACCACGGGACAGACGCCTCCTACGAGCAGTACTTC. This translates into CASSYHGTDASYEQYF.